The TCR beta chain described here comes from a study of CD8+ T cells in alopecia areata (dated by TCRdb to the late 2010s). About the full investigation: The treated patients took part in an open-label pilot trial in which moderate-to-severe alopecia areata was treated with oral tofacitinib at 5 to 10 mg twice daily. Tofacitinib was given for 6 to 18 months, followed by 6 months of follow-up off drug to assess delayed response and recurrence. For the treated patients, the SALT score, which quantifies what percentage of scalp surface area is affected, served as the measure of disease severity. To study T cell clonal expansion in alopecia areata, the researchers applied high-throughput TCRbeta sequencing to both the C3H/HeJ mouse model and human patients. On the human side, TCRbeta sequencing was run on scalp tissue and on sorted CD4+ and CD8+ peripheral blood T cells from healthy controls and from alopecia areata patients with either patchy or totalis/universalis disease. Biopsies were taken from tofacitinib-treated patients at baseline and again at 4 and 24 weeks into treatment, and several of those patients also had a later scalp biopsy. Clonality in the scalp was compared among normal scalp (n=4), patchy alopecia areata scalp (n=8), and alopecia totalis/universalis scalp (n=8). The RNA source kit depended on sample type: the PAXgene miRNA kit for fixed scalp, the miRNeasy kit for PBMCs, and the RNeasy kit for mouse skin. Amplification of TCRbeta CDR3 regions was done by immunoSEQ multiplex PCR using 35 Vbeta forward primers and 13 Jbeta reverse primers. General conclusions and limits of the study: Scalp clonality and the number of expanded CD8+ clones among the top 100 scalp clones were significantly decreased by tofacitinib. Lesional scalp, especially in alopecia totalis/universalis, showed higher clonality and more expanded CD8+ clones than normal scalp, suggesting antigenic drive. Many expanded lesional clones persisted in scalp and blood during tofacitinib treatment, which may partly explain relapse after stopping treatment. TCR sequences shared between patients were less clear than in mice, possibly partly because of HLA diversity in the patient population. Because the treated cohort was small and had only one nonresponder, larger studies are needed to examine links between baseline CD8+ expansion and response. Unlike mouse skin, where gammadelta T cells dominate, normal human skin contains resident alphabeta T cells that get sequenced too, which complicates analysis of the scalp TCR repertoire.

Trimming takes 4 bases off V and 3 bases off J; junction bases not matched to a gene: 8. The CDR3 covers 16 residues, taking in both the cysteine and the phenylalanine. The kept DNA is CDR3 alone, 48 bases in frame from the first base. The germline V gene (reference sequence) specifies LNHDA as CDR1 and SQIVND as CDR2. This clone was detected only a few times. The clone's antigen remains unknown. Base qualities are not recorded, but no much larger clone differs from it by a single base. The sample's treatment or condition label is to be understood as: oral pan-JAK inhibitor, 5-10 mg twice daily. Lesional scalp punch biopsies and peripheral blood were obtained from alopecia areata patients. PBMCs were separated by density centrifugation and stained for CD3, CD4 and CD8, after which CD4+ and CD8+ T cells were sorted on a FACSAria. Preparation of the library involved the immunoSEQ multiplex PCR assay. RNA was extracted from all samples and reverse transcribed into cDNA, which served as template for TCR sequencing. SuperScript III was used to make first-strand cDNA, primed with a 2:1 mix of oligo-dT and random hexamers. Amplification bias was assessed with a synthetic immune receptor repertoire, and residual bias was removed computationally. The original methods were these. Raw reads were preprocessed to remove errors, and CDR3 was defined by IMGT conventions from the conserved cysteine to phenylalanine. To get clonality, Shannon entropy was normalized by log2 of the number of productive unique TCRs and the result was subtracted from 1. Scalp TCRbeta sequences were cross-referenced with sorted blood CD4 and CD8 repertoires so that the CD4 or CD8 identity of scalp clones could be inferred. In its TCRdb copy, this immuneACCESS table keeps in-frame sequences only and misses some clones. Where compared with another copy, unresolved V genes explain less than half of these, and the others have no known cause. V and J calls plus clone size are reproduced from that table; the DNA served to infer D and trimming. This sample holds roughly 250,000 clones; around three fifths were observed only once. Clones ranked in the top ten supply 0.9% to 0.95% of the sample.

The receptor comes from a human donor with alopecia areata. The chain is made from TRBV19 and TRBJ2-2, and 7 junctional nucleotides match TRBD1. The sequencing here drew on CD4+ T cells sorted from blood, taken at approximately week 51, from a patient treated with tofacitinib. The bases read TGTGCCAGTAGTAGGAGGACAGGTTCCTACACCGGGGAGCTGTTTTTT. The resulting protein is CASSRRTGSYTGELFF.